The 13 T cell receptor beta chains presented below share a single source sample, sequenced in a study of early T cells in non-severe SARS-CoV-2 infection. In TCRdb, the 5' RACE reads were re-called with MiXCR into one record per CDR3 protein. The data contain around 40,000 distinct CDR3 sequences, 4.5% to 7.5% of them singletons. Input material: whole blood. The receptors were sampled from an adult who was a healthcare worker with PCR-confirmed SARS-CoV-2 infection or an uninfected control (not recorded which).

The V gene is TRBV20-1, the J gene TRBJ1-6; a weak D match, TRBD1 (6 bases). The V end was cut by 8 bases, the J end by 3 bases, with 20 bases between. The CDR3 totals 16 residues. The germline V gene encodes CDR1 DFQATT and CDR2 SNEGSKA (reference sequence). CDR3 DNA: TGCAGTACTCGCGACAGGAAGGTGTTCTATAATTCACCCCTCCACTTT. The encoded protein is CSTRDRKVFYNSPLHF.

This clonotype was seen at least ten times. The chain couples TRBV7-3 to TRBJ2-7; 9 nucleotides line up with TRBD2. The germline V gene has CDR1 SGHTA and CDR2 FQGTGA. With 5 bases clipped from V and 7 bases from J, the junction kept 9 bases outside the gene matches. This CDR3 spans 14 amino acids. CDR3: CASSLSGGSPEQYF. The CDR3 DNA reads as TGTGCCAGCAGCCTTAGCGGGGGATCGCCGGAGCAGTACTTC.

This clonotype has ten or more counts. The rearrangement links TRBV4-1 to TRBJ2-2; D ambiguous. The CDR3 consists of 14 residues. In germline, CDR1 is MGHRA, CDR2 YSYEKL. Trimming took 2 bases from V and 0 from J, leaving 4 bases between them. CDR3 sequence: CASSQQSNTGELFF. The CDR3 nucleotides read TGCGCCAGCAGCCAACAGTCGAACACCGGGGAGCTGTTTTTT.

This clonotype occurred a few times. The CDR3 DNA reads TGCGCCAGCAGCCAAGTGGGGGTAGGACTGTTTTTT. Residues: CASSQVGVGLFF. The genes are TRBV4-1 and TRBJ1-4; TRBD1 might be the D (5 bases). Germline CDR1 is MGHRA and CDR2 is YSYEKL. Trimming pared 1 base from V and 13 bases from J, leaving 10 bases between. The CDR3 totals 12 residues.

The gene calls are TRBV2 and TRBJ2-3; 9 bases agree with TRBD2. V was pared by 10 bases and J by 0 bases, with 5 bases of the junction left unmatched. This CDR3 has 14 amino acids. Germline loops: CDR1 SNHLY, CDR2 FYNNEI. CDR3 protein: CAKYSGGSTDTQYF. CDR3 in DNA: TGTGCCAAGTATAGCGGGGGCAGCACAGATACGCAGTATTTT.

The CDR3 sequence is CASSGGDMGLVYYEQYF. In DNA, the CDR3 is TGTGCCAGCAGTGGGGGTGATATGGGTTTGGTGTACTACGAGCAGTACTTC. The chain is built from TRBV6-1 and TRBJ2-7, with no clear D. The germline V gene encodes CDR1 MNHNS and CDR2 SASEGT. V lost 4 bases and J lost 3, with 22 bases in between. The CDR3 extends over 17 amino acids.

This clonotype was found many times. This rearrangement joins TRBV6-5 to TRBJ2-7; the D gene is possibly TRBD2 (5 bases). This CDR3 has 16 residues. Germline V lookup: CDR1 MNHEY, CDR2 SVGAGI. V was cut by 5 bases and J by 3 bases, with 20 bases left in between. The DNA of the CDR3 is TGTGCCAGCAGTCCCGGCGGGTTAGGCTTCAACTACGAGCAGTACTTC. Translated, it gives CASSPGGLGFNYEQYF.

This clonotype was counted between two and nine times. The gene calls are TRBV19 and TRBJ1-2; 9 positions match TRBD1. Trimming removed 9 bases from V and 8 bases from J; junction bases left unmatched: 7. The CDR3 is 12 residues long. Germline V CDR1 and CDR2: LNHDA, SQIVND (reference sequence). CDR3 protein: CASTQGASGYTF. The CDR3 region has the DNA TGTGCCAGCACACAGGGGGCCAGCGGCTACACCTTC.

In its sample, this clonotype was seen a few times. The chain uses TRBV27 and TRBJ2-7; 12 bases match TRBD2. Germline loops: CDR1 MNHEY, CDR2 SMNVEV (reference sequence). Unmatched junction bases numbered 2, after V lost 4 bases and J lost 7 bases. The CDR3 contains 13 residues. The CDR3 reads CASSSLAGGEQYF. The CDR3, as DNA: TGTGCCAGCAGTTCGCTAGCGGGAGGGGAGCAGTACTTC.

This clonotype was seen ten or more times. The J gene is TRBJ2-5, the V gene TRBV5-6, with D perhaps TRBD2 (6 bases). From germline, CDR1 is SGHDT and CDR2 YYEEEE. V was shortened by 1 base and J by 5 bases, with 9 bases between the two germline ends. The CDR3 length is 13 residues. CDR3 DNA sequence: TGTGCCAGCAGCTTGCGGGGGAGCGAGACCCAGTACTTC. Amino acids: CASSLRGSETQYF.

Many counts were recorded for this clonotype. This chain joins TRBV18 and TRBJ2-7; 7 bases are a match to TRBD2. Germline lookup yields CDR1 KGHSH and CDR2 LQKENI. V trimming: 3 bases; J trimming: 4 bases; junction bases outside the gene matches: 6. CDR3 length equals 14 residues. The CDR3 sequence is CASSPQRDQYEQYF. CDR3 in DNA: TGTGCCAGCTCACCCCAGCGGGATCAATACGAGCAGTACTTC.

This clonotype has at least ten counts. The rearrangement links TRBV29-1 to TRBJ2-3; D remains ambiguous. The germline V gene has CDR1 SQVTM and CDR2 ANQGSEA. CDR3 size: 11 residues. Deletions cut 6 bases from V and 5 bases from J, with 9 bases between. CDR3 DNA sequence: TGCAGCGTAGGGTCGGAAGATACGCAGTATTTT. The encoded protein is CSVGSEDTQYF.

The table lists this clonotype with many counts. The chain links TRBV11-2 to TRBJ2-3; D not resolved. The V end lost 7 bases, the J end lost 2 bases, and 10 bases lay between the germline ends. Germline assignment: CDR1 SGHAT and CDR2 FQNNGV. The CDR3 is made up of 13 amino acids. This chain's CDR3 is CASTNGDTDTQYF. The CDR3 DNA follows: TGTGCCAGCACTAACGGAGACACAGATACGCAGTATTTT.